These 21 T cell receptor beta chains originate from one sample sequenced in a study of blood T cell repertoires in COVID-19. Clones were read by immunoSEQ multiplex PCR, and TCRdb kept only the in-frame ones, dropping some. The data show about 150,000 clones, about 83% seen once. The sample comprised peripheral blood. These receptors came from an elderly woman with COVID-19, enrolled during active disease.

The J gene is TRBJ1-2, the V gene TRBV24-1; D is unclear. Germline lookup yields CDR1 KGHDR and CDR2 SFDVKD. V was pared by 6 bases and J by 4 bases, with 11 bases between. CDR3 length equals 13 residues. The CDR3 nucleotides read TGTGCCACCAGTCGGCGGGGATTCTATGGCTACACCTTC. Amino acid sequence: CATSRRGFYGYTF.

Here the CDR3 reads CASSYPDSYGYTF. CDR3 sequence (DNA): TGTGCCAGCAGTTACCCGGACAGCTATGGCTACACCTTC. This sequence joins TRBV6-5 and TRBJ1-2; possibly TRBD1 for D (6 bases). This CDR3 spans 13 amino acids. Germline V lookup: CDR1 MNHEY, CDR2 SVGAGI. V gave up 2 bases and J gave up 4 bases, with 8 bases separating them.

The chain recombines TRBV5-4 with TRBJ2-7; maybe TRBD2 (6 bases). Deletions cut 4 bases from V and 7 bases from J, with 12 bases between. The CDR3 sequence is 12 residues long. Looked up from germline, CDR1 is SGHNT and CDR2 is YYREEE (reference sequence). The CDR3 loop is CASSGGLTEQYF. The DNA for the CDR3 is TGTGCCAGCAGCGGGGGACTGACGGAGCAGTACTTC. The variable domain in full, completed from reference TRBV5-4 and TRBJ2-7, reads ETGVTQSPTHLIKTRGQQVTLRCSSQSGHNTVSWYQQALGQGPQFIFQYYREEENGRGNFPPRFSGLQFPNYSSELNVNALELDDSALYLCASSGGLTEQYFGPGTRLTVT.

The chain recombines TRBV5-1 with TRBJ2-1; 14 nucleotides align to TRBD2. Trimming took 5 bases from V and 5 from J; bases not matched to a gene: 12. The CDR3 totals 18 residues. CDR1 and CDR2 from the germline V gene are SGHRS and YFSETQ. CDR3 protein: CASSAPGTSGRVDNEQFF. The CDR3 nucleotides read TGCGCCAGCAGTGCCCCCGGGACTAGCGGGAGAGTCGACAATGAGCAGTTCTTC.

This sequence joins TRBV15 and TRBJ1-5; 7 bases are a match to TRBD1. The CDR3 is 15 residues long. Trimming at V came to 4 bases and at J to 8 bases, leaving 11 bases not matched to a gene. Germline V gene sequence: CDR1 LNHNV, CDR2 YYDKDF (reference sequence). CDR3 residues: CATSTTRGTVEPQHF. The CDR3 nucleotides are TGTGCCACCAGCACAACCAGGGGGACGGTTGAGCCCCAGCATTTT.

The CDR3 spells CASSSPGTEAFF. CDR3 coding DNA: TGCGCCAGCAGCTCCCCGGGCACTGAAGCTTTCTTT. The gene calls are TRBV5-1 and TRBJ1-1; D not certain. V dropped 3 bases and J dropped 4 bases, with 7 bases sitting between them. Germline values: CDR1 SGHRS, CDR2 YFSETQ. CDR3 length: 12 residues.

V and J are TRBV7-2 and TRBJ2-4; D gene unclear. The CDR3 has 14 amino acids. Germline values: CDR1 SGHTA, CDR2 FQGNSA. Trimming cost V 1 base and J 4 bases, with 8 bases left between them. The CDR3 here is CASSLGATKNIQYF. CDR3 nucleotides: TGTGCCAGCAGCTTAGGGGCTACGAAAAACATTCAGTACTTC.

The V and J genes are TRBV6-2 or TRBV6-3 and TRBJ2-7, with 7 bases that match TRBD2. V was pared by 4 bases and J by 3 bases, with 0 bases of the junction left unmatched. The length of the CDR3 is 12 residues. Germline assignment: CDR1 MNHEY and CDR2 SVGEGT. The CDR3 region has the DNA TGTGCCAGCAGTTGGGACTACTACGAGCAGTACTTC. Protein sequence: CASSWDYYEQYF.

This clone was detected once. This chain uses TRBV2 with TRBJ1-2; 9 nucleotides align to TRBD1. After removal of 7 bases from V and 5 bases from J, the junction contained 11 bases not matched to a gene. The germline V gene has CDR1 SNHLY and CDR2 FYNNEI. The CDR3 runs 15 residues. The CDR3 DNA sequence: TGTGCCAGCACCTCCTTAGGGACAGGGAGATATGGCTACACCTTC. Translating it yields CASTSLGTGRYGYTF.

This clone was picked up a small number of times. The chain is built from TRBV4-1 and TRBJ2-3, with 7 bases that match TRBD1. Unmatched junction bases numbered 4, after V lost 0 bases and J lost 1 base. This CDR3 region has 16 residues. Per germline, CDR1 MGHRA and CDR2 YSYEKL. CDR3 sequence reads: CASSQDLRGRTDTQYF. The CDR3, as DNA: TGCGCCAGCAGCCAAGACCTGAGGGGGCGCACAGATACGCAGTATTTT.

This clone was observed a handful of times. The chain is built from TRBV6-5 and TRBJ2-5; tentative D call: TRBD1 (5 bases). This CDR3 is built from 15 residues. Germline CDR1 is MNHEY and CDR2 is SVGAGI. Trimming took off 5 bases at V and 5 bases at J, with 18 bases between the two ends. The CDR3 reads CASSTLNWGAETQYF. The CDR3 DNA sequence: TGTGCCAGCAGTACGTTAAACTGGGGCGCGGAGACCCAGTACTTC.

CDR3 region: CATNRGFYNEQFF. As DNA, the CDR3 is TGCGCCACCAACCGGGGGTTTTACAATGAGCAGTTCTTC. The rearrangement links TRBV10-2 to TRBJ2-1; D is perhaps TRBD2 (6 bases). The ends were cut back, 10 bases at V and 4 bases at J, with 14 bases in the middle. The V gene's germline CDR1 is WSHSY and CDR2 SAAADI. The CDR3 runs 13 residues.

The J gene is TRBJ2-2, the V gene TRBV27, with 7 bases fitting TRBD1. The CDR3 is 16 amino acids. The V segment lost 3 bases and the J segment 6 bases; nucleotides outside the gene matches: 10. Per germline, CDR1 MNHEY and CDR2 SMNVEV (reference sequence). The CDR3 sequence: CASSLFGQVVPGELFF. DNA of the CDR3: TGTGCCAGCAGTTTGTTCGGACAGGTGGTACCCGGGGAGCTGTTTTTT.

This clone was observed a few times. This chain joins TRBV4-2 and TRBJ1-2, with D hard to call. The CDR3 has 14 amino acids. The germline V gene has CDR1 LGHNA and CDR2 YNFKEQ. V was pared by 4 bases and J by 8 bases, with 17 bases between. CDR3 region: CASSPEARLEGYTF. The CDR3 bases are TGTGCCAGCAGCCCCGAGGCTCGTTTGGAGGGCTACACCTTC.

The CDR3 nucleotides are TGTGCCAGCAGTTGGGACAGGGTGAACACTGAAGCTTTCTTT. It is translated as CASSWDRVNTEAFF. This chain links TRBV6-6 with TRBJ1-1; 9 bases line up with TRBD1. Germline CDR1 and CDR2: MNHNY and SVGAGI (reference sequence). With V trimmed by 4 bases and J by 0 bases, 0 bases remained unmatched. The CDR3 loop spans 14 amino acids.

The V call is TRBV27, the J call TRBJ1-5; D unclear. Germline CDR1 is MNHEY and CDR2 is SMNVEV (reference sequence). The CDR3 totals 13 residues. V lost 6 bases and J 2 bases, leaving 8 bases between the germline ends. CDR3 coding DNA: TGTGCCAGCAGGTTCTCGGGCAATCAGCCCCAGCATTTT. Its protein product is CASRFSGNQPQHF.

The chain couples TRBV27 to TRBJ1-5; possible D gene TRBD1, 6 bases. V dropped 5 bases and J dropped 2 bases, with 13 bases sitting between them. From germline, CDR1 is MNHEY and CDR2 SMNVEV (reference sequence). This CDR3 region has 15 residues. The CDR3 region is CASSLTGSGNQPQHF. The CDR3 DNA is TGTGCCAGCAGTCTTACAGGGTCCGGCAATCAGCCCCAGCATTTT.

The gene calls are TRBV4-2 and TRBJ2-1; 14 bases are a match to TRBD2. The CDR3 sequence is 16 residues long. The trim removed 5 bases at V and 9 bases at J, leaving 9 bases unmatched. The V gene's germline CDR1 is LGHNA and CDR2 YNFKEQ. The CDR3 coding sequence is TGTGCCAGCAGCACCCGGACTAGCGGGGGGCGAGGTGAGCAGTTCTTC. Translated, it gives CASSTRTSGGRGEQFF.

This clone showed up just a few times. J is TRBJ2-7 and V is TRBV21-1; TRBD2 is taken as the D call from the table, unchecked against the DNA. TRBV21-1 is a pseudogene locus. This CDR3 spans 15 amino acids. Here the CDR3 reads CASSKWGLAVYEQYF. CDR3 bases: TGTGCCAGCAGCAAATGGGGACTAGCGGTTTACGAGCAGTACTTC.

The genes are TRBV7-3 and TRBJ1-2; TRBD1 matches at 7 bases. The CDR3 runs 17 residues. Germline assignment: CDR1 SGHTA and CDR2 FQGTGA. V shed 4 bases and J 2 bases; nucleotides not matched to a gene: 13. CDR3 bases: TGTGCCAGCAGCTCCCGGAAAGCCGGGACAGCGAACTATGGCTACACCTTC. Translating gives CASSSRKAGTANYGYTF.

In the case of this clone: Germline and junction disagree at one end, which may indicate a read error. The V call is TRBV15, the J call TRBJ2-4; 7 bases map to TRBD1. Germline V gives CDR1 LNHNV, CDR2 YYDKDF (reference sequence). The CDR3 has 14 residues. Here the CDR3 DNA reads TGTGCCACCAGCAGACCCCTTGACAGGGAATCCTCGCGCTTC. Encoded protein: CATSRPLDRESSRF.